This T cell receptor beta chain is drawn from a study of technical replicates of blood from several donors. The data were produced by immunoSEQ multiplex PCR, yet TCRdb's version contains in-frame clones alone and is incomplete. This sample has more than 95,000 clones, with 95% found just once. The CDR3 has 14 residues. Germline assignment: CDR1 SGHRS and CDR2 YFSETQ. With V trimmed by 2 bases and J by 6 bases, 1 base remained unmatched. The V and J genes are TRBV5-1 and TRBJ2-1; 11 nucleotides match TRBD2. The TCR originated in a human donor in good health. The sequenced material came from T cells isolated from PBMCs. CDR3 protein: CASSLLAGANEQFF. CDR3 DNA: TGCGCCAGCAGCTTACTAGCGGGAGCCAATGAGCAGTTCTTC.